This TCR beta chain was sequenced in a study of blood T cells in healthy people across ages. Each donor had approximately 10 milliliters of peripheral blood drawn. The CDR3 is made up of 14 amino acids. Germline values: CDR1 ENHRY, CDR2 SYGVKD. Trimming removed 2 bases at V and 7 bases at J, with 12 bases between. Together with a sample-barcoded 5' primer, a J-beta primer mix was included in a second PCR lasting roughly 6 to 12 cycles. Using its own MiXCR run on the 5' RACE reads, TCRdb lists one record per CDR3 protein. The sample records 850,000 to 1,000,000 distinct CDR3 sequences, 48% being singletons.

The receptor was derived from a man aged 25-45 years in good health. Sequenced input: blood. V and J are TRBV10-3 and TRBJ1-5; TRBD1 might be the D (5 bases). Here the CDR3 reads CAISETGLGQPQHF. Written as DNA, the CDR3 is TGTGCCATCAGTGAGACAGGTCTCGGGCAGCCCCAGCATTTT.